The 23 T cell receptor beta chains below were found in one sample sequenced in a study of T cells in narcolepsy. Some clones are missing from TCRdb's copy, which holds only in-frame ones; the method was immunoSEQ multiplex PCR. Here the sample spans tens of thousands of clones, approximately 83% being singletons. Sequenced input: CD45RA- memory CD4+ T cells from PBMCs. The receptor set was obtained from a human donor with narcolepsy.

CDR3: CAWGLGTSSYNEQFF. CDR3 DNA: TGTGCCTGGGGGCTGGGCACGAGCTCCTACAATGAGCAGTTCTTC. The chain combines TRBV7-9 with TRBJ2-1, with a possible D match to TRBD1 (6 bases). The V gene lost 11 bases and the J gene lost 0 bases, with 17 bases spanning the gap. The CDR3 loop spans 15 amino acids. Germline V gives CDR1 SEHNR, CDR2 FQNEAQ (reference sequence).

This clone was counted a few times. The chain employs TRBV2 and TRBJ1-3; 8 positions agree with TRBD1. The J segment lost 4 bases and the V segment lost 6 bases, leaving 2 bases of the junction unmatched. The CDR3 has 13 residues. The germline gives CDR1 SNHLY, CDR2 FYNNEI. The CDR3 is CASRGDRGNTIYF. Here the CDR3 DNA reads TGTGCCAGCAGAGGGGACAGGGGAAACACCATATATTTT.

The CDR3 coding sequence is TGTGCCAGCTGGTCAGGGACCTACGAGCAGTACTTC. It codes for CASWSGTYEQYF. This chain connects TRBV6-5 to TRBJ2-7, with D possibly TRBD1 on 5 matching bases. With 8 bases removed from V and 2 bases from J, the gap between germline ends came to 10 bases. The CDR3 is 12 amino acids. In germline, CDR1 is MNHEY, CDR2 SVGAGI.

The gene calls are TRBV19 and TRBJ1-2; 7 nucleotides line up with TRBD1. This CDR3 contains 12 residues. Germline CDR1 LNHDA, CDR2 SQIVND (reference sequence). V shed 7 bases and J 8 bases; nucleotides not matched to a gene: 7. DNA for the CDR3: TGTGCCAGTAAGCCACGACAGGGCGGCTACACCTTC. Encoded protein: CASKPRQGGYTF.

This rearrangement joins TRBV18 to TRBJ1-3; no reliable D call. Germline-derived CDR1 and CDR2 are KGHSH and LQKENI. Trimming removed 5 bases from V and 0 bases from J, with 11 bases in between. The CDR3 runs 15 residues. The chain's CDR3 is CASSKMTGSGNTIYF. DNA for the CDR3: TGTGCCAGCTCAAAAATGACCGGCTCTGGAAACACCATATATTTT.

The chain uses TRBV19 and TRBJ2-1; 13 nucleotides match TRBD2. The J segment lost 5 bases and the V segment lost 7 bases, leaving 5 bases of the junction unmatched. Germline V gene sequence: CDR1 LNHDA, CDR2 SQIVND (reference sequence). The CDR3 length is 15 residues. CDR3: CASTTGLAGDNEQFF. As DNA, the CDR3 is TGTGCCAGTACCACCGGACTAGCGGGGGACAATGAGCAGTTCTTC.

The V gene is TRBV9, the J gene TRBJ1-2; tentatively, D is TRBD1 (5 bases). The CDR3 runs 15 residues. From germline, CDR1 is SGDLS and CDR2 YYNGEE. The V end was cut by 6 bases, the J end by 7 bases, with 22 bases between. CDR3: CASNRDGGDYLGYTF. Here the CDR3 DNA reads TGTGCCAGCAACCGTGACGGGGGGGATTATCTTGGCTACACCTTC.

The rearrangement uses TRBV30 and TRBJ1-1; 9 bases are a match to TRBD1. Trimming took 2 bases from V and 2 from J; bases not matched to a gene: 3. The CDR3 covers 14 residues. CDR1 GTSNPN and CDR2 SVGIG come from the germline V gene (reference sequence). CDR3 in DNA: TGTGCCTGGAGTAGGGGACAGGGAAACACTGAAGCTTTCTTT. This encodes CAWSRGQGNTEAFF.

This rearrangement joins TRBV7-2 to TRBJ2-2, with 11 nucleotides matching TRBD2. The V segment lost 1 base and the J segment 1 base; nucleotides outside the gene matches: 2. The CDR3 covers 17 residues. Per germline, CDR1 SGHTA and CDR2 FQGNSA. CDR3 sequence: CASSLEGLAGNTGELFF. In DNA form, the CDR3 reads TGTGCCAGCAGCTTAGAAGGACTAGCGGGGAACACCGGGGAGCTGTTTTTT.

This chain uses TRBV28 with TRBJ2-6; perhaps TRBD1 as D (6 bases). The CDR3 contains 15 residues. Germline V gene lookup returns CDR1 MDHEN and CDR2 SYDVKM. V was trimmed by 6 bases and J by 2 bases, leaving 11 bases between them. CDR3 nucleotides: TGTGCCAGCAGCTCAGGGGAGACTGGGGCCAACGTCCTGACTTTC. Translating gives CASSSGETGANVLTF.

The rearrangement uses TRBV18 and TRBJ2-5; weak D call: TRBD2 (7 bases). V lost 8 bases and J lost 3, with 13 bases in between. Germline CDR1 is KGHSH and CDR2 is LQKENI. This CDR3 is built from 13 residues. The CDR3 sequence is CASARGAEETQYF. CDR3 bases: TGTGCCAGCGCACGGGGGGCCGAAGAGACCCAGTACTTC.

The J gene is TRBJ2-2, the V gene TRBV9; D is perhaps TRBD1 or TRBD2 (5 bases each). Trimming cost V 4 bases and J 6 bases, with 16 bases left between them. Germline-derived CDR1 and CDR2 are SGDLS and YYNGEE. This CDR3 has 15 amino acids. CDR3 in DNA: TGTGCCAGCAGCCATGGGACGTCCATGGCCGGGGAGCTGTTTTTT. The encoded protein is CASSHGTSMAGELFF.

This rearrangement joins TRBV5-1 to TRBJ2-7; TRBD1 aligns across 11 bases. V lost 4 bases to trimming and J lost 2 bases; unmatched junction nucleotides: 11. Germline CDR1 is SGHRS and CDR2 is YFSETQ. The length of the CDR3 is 17 residues. The CDR3 DNA sequence: TGCGCCAGCAGCGGAGGACAGGGGGCGGGTCTGGCCTACGAGCAGTACTTC. Translating gives CASSGGQGAGLAYEQYF.

The rearrangement uses TRBV27 and TRBJ1-4, with D perhaps TRBD1 (5 bases). The germline gives CDR1 MNHEY, CDR2 SMNVEV (reference sequence). V was clipped by 5 bases and J by 2 bases, with 21 bases between them. The CDR3 contains 18 residues. CDR3 amino acids: CASSPIGAKTPTNEKLFF. DNA of the CDR3: TGTGCCAGCAGTCCCATCGGGGCAAAAACCCCCACTAATGAAAAACTGTTTTTT.

The gene calls are TRBV5-1 and TRBJ1-2, with 12 bases that match TRBD1. Germline CDR1 is SGHRS and CDR2 is YFSETQ. The CDR3 totals 16 residues. V was pared by 3 bases and J by 6 bases, with 9 bases of the junction left unmatched. The CDR3 DNA reads as TGCGCCAGCAGCTCGCCCCCGGGACAGGGGGCGAATGGCTACACCTTC. Its protein is CASSSPPGQGANGYTF. The full variable domain, with the rest looked up from reference TRBV5-1 and TRBJ1-2, is KAGVTQTPRYLIKTRGQQVTLSCSPISGHRSVSWYQQTPGQGLQFLFEYFSETQRNKGNFPGRFSGRQFSNSRSEMNVSTLELGDSALYLCASSSPPGQGANGYTFGSGTRLTVV.

This chain uses TRBV18 with TRBJ2-2; D gene ambiguous. The CDR3 runs to 15 residues. Germline CDR1 is KGHSH and CDR2 is LQKENI. V was cut by 6 bases and J by 0 bases, with 11 bases left in between. The CDR3 is CASSTEAANTGELFF. The DNA of the CDR3 is TGTGCCAGCTCCACCGAGGCAGCGAACACCGGGGAGCTGTTTTTT.

The chain is built from TRBV6-6 and TRBJ1-1; a possible D gene is TRBD1 (6 bases). This CDR3 comprises 15 residues. Per the germline V gene, CDR1 is MNHNY and CDR2 is SVGAGI (reference sequence). V was clipped by 6 bases and J by 6 bases, with 20 bases between them. This CDR3 is CASSSPAAGVAEAFF. In DNA form, the CDR3 reads TGTGCCAGCAGCTCACCCGCGGCAGGGGTGGCTGAAGCTTTCTTT.

The chain has TRBV6-6 and TRBJ1-2; a possible D gene is TRBD1 (5 bases). V lost 2 bases to trimming and J lost 6 bases, with 19 bases between them. The CDR3 has 16 residues. The germline V gene has CDR1 MNHNY and CDR2 SVGAGI (reference sequence). CDR3 in amino acids: CASSYAGVRGVDGYTF. DNA of the CDR3: TGTGCCAGCAGTTACGCCGGGGTAAGGGGCGTAGATGGCTACACCTTC.

This clone was picked up one time. V gene TRBV5-4 combines with J gene TRBJ2-5; possible D gene TRBD2, 6 bases. Germline assignment: CDR1 SGHNT and CDR2 YYREEE (reference sequence). V lost 2 bases and J 5 bases, leaving 19 bases between the germline ends. The CDR3 has 16 amino acids. The CDR3 is CASSLPSGTGGETQYF. The CDR3 nucleotides are TGTGCCAGCAGCTTACCCTCAGGTACTGGAGGGGAGACCCAGTACTTC.

This clone came up once. J is TRBJ2-2 and V is TRBV19; a possible D gene is TRBD1 (5 bases). The V and J ends lost 7 bases and 4 bases respectively, with 13 bases between them. The CDR3 totals 14 residues. Germline lookup yields CDR1 LNHDA and CDR2 SQIVND (reference sequence). CDR3 sequence: CASKDPGITGELFF. For the CDR3, the DNA is TGTGCCAGTAAAGACCCAGGGATCACCGGGGAGCTGTTTTTT.

The genes are TRBV29-1 and TRBJ2-1; 8 bases map to TRBD2. CDR3 length: 15 residues. From germline, CDR1 is SQVTM and CDR2 ANQGSEA. Trimming removed 6 bases from V and 2 bases from J; junction bases left unmatched: 9. The CDR3 region is CSVGGPAGAYNEQFF. The CDR3 nucleotides are TGCAGCGTCGGCGGGCCAGCGGGGGCCTACAATGAGCAGTTCTTC.

CDR3 region: CASSRISGGNTGELFF. As DNA, the CDR3 is TGTGCCAGCAGTAGGATAAGCGGGGGGAACACCGGGGAGCTGTTTTTT. The genes are TRBV27 and TRBJ2-2; 8 nucleotides line up with TRBD2. V shed 5 bases and J 1 base; nucleotides not matched to a gene: 6. CDR1 and CDR2 (germline): MNHEY, SMNVEV (reference sequence). CDR3 length: 16 amino acids.

This clone was found a few times. V gene TRBV6-6 combines with J gene TRBJ1-5, with D tentatively TRBD1 (5 bases). Germline-derived CDR1 and CDR2 are MNHNY and SVGAGI (reference sequence). The CDR3 has 13 residues. V lost 5 bases and J 6 bases, leaving 11 bases between the germline ends. The CDR3 DNA reads TGTGCCAGCAGTCCGAGGGACCGTCAGCCCCAGCATTTT. Encoded protein: CASSPRDRQPQHF.